The rows below give T cell receptor beta chains drawn from one sample of a study of beta chain features in type 1 diabetes. Method: immunoSEQ multiplex PCR; TCRdb's copy keeps in-frame clones and lacks some. The data show 300,000 to 450,000 clones, approximately 12% seen once. Sample: naive CD4+ T cells from blood. The source is a man aged 18 to 30 in good health. Each CDR3 is given with its conserved first and last residue. The D gene is left open where the match is weak. The size of a clone is reported for some rows only, either as once, few or many, or as a class for expanded clones.

J	V	size	D	CDR3	DNA
TRBJ2-1	TRBV7-9	.	.	CASSLLAANEQFF	TGTGCCAGCAGCTTGTTAGCGGCCAATGAGCAGTTCTTC
TRBJ2-3	TRBV7-9	.	TRBD2	CASSPSGSGKASRF	TGTGCCAGCAGTCCTAGCGGTAGCGGGAAGGCTTCTAGGTTT
TRBJ2-7	TRBV28	few	.	CASSLQREQYF	TGTGCCAGCAGTTTGCAGAGGGAGCAGTACTTC
TRBJ1-5	TRBV7-8	few	.	CASSLWPTPNQPQHF	TGTGCCAGCAGCTTGTGGCCGACTCCTAATCAGCCCCAGCATTTT
TRBJ1-4	TRBV30	.	TRBD1	CACRRDRVEEKLFF	TGTGCCTGCAGAAGGGACAGGGTAGAGGAAAAACTGTTTTTT
TRBJ2-1	TRBV9	few	.	CASSARGLPYNEQFF	TGTGCCAGCAGCGCCCGAGGGCTTCCCTACAATGAGCAGTTCTTC
TRBJ1-1	TRBV5-6	few	TRBD1	CASSLVRTGITEAFF	TGTGCCAGCAGCTTGGTGCGGACAGGGATAACTGAAGCTTTCTTT
TRBJ2-3	TRBV25-1	.	.	CASRTGGYTDTQYF	TGTGCCAGCAGGACGGGGGGCTACACAGATACGCAGTATTTT
TRBJ1-1	TRBV29-1	few	.	CSVGSLPGTEAFF	TGCAGCGTTGGTTCCCTTCCCGGCACTGAAGCTTTCTTT
TRBJ1-1	TRBV4-3	few	.	CASSQDRSTEAFF	TGCGCCAGCAGCCAAGATCGGAGCACTGAAGCTTTCTTT
TRBJ1-4	TRBV7-9	few	.	CASSLGLSENEKLFF	TGTGCCAGCAGCTTAGGGCTGTCTGAAAATGAAAAACTGTTTTTT
TRBJ1-4	TRBV5-1	.	.	CASSLIPRQAGEKLFF	TGCGCCAGCAGCTTGATTCCACGTCAGGCAGGTGAAAAACTGTTTTTT
TRBJ1-2	TRBV6-5	few	TRBD1	CASSRTGNYGYTF	TGTGCCAGCAGCCGGACAGGGAACTATGGCTACACCTTC
TRBJ1-5	TRBV2	.	TRBD1	CASGWNRGQPQHF	TGTGCCAGCGGGTGGAACAGGGGGCAGCCCCAGCATTTT
TRBJ2-7	TRBV11-3	.	TRBD2	CASSSELASEQYF	TGTGCCAGCAGCTCGGAACTAGCGTCTGAGCAGTACTTC
TRBJ1-1	TRBV15	.	.	CATSRDSGVWTEAFF	TGTGCCACCAGCAGAGATTCGGGGGTGTGGACTGAAGCTTTCTTT
TRBJ2-1	TRBV2	few	TRBD1	CASGTGAYNEQFF	TGTGCCAGCGGGACAGGGGCGTACAATGAGCAGTTCTTC
TRBJ2-1	TRBV19	.	.	CASSISGSGHNEQFF	TGTGCCAGTAGTATATCCGGGAGCGGCCACAATGAGCAGTTCTTC
TRBJ2-1	TRBV7-2	few	TRBD2	CASSWGGSGSPNEQFF	TGTGCCAGCAGCTGGGGCGGCAGCGGGAGCCCTAATGAGCAGTTCTTC
TRBJ1-2	TRBV7-9	.	TRBD1	CASSPFTGQGLRYGYTF	TGTGCCAGCAGCCCCTTTACGGGACAGGGTTTACGCTATGGCTACACCTTC
TRBJ1-2	TRBV5-4	few	.	CASSQDRTVSYGYTF	TGTGCCAGCAGCCAAGACAGGACAGTTTCCTATGGCTACACCTTC
TRBJ1-1	TRBV30	.	.	CAWGLDVVTEAFF	TGTGCCTGGGGACTGGACGTAGTCACTGAAGCTTTCTTT
TRBJ2-1	TRBV14	few	.	CASSQEVGAGTYNEQFF	TGTGCCAGCAGCCAAGAGGTTGGCGCAGGGACCTACAATGAGCAGTTCTTC
TRBJ1-1	TRBV4-3	few	TRBD1	CASSQDLGQGATFF	TGCGCCAGCAGCCAAGATCTTGGACAGGGGGCGACTTTCTTT
TRBJ1-1	TRBV28	few	.	CASFRDGEAAFF	TGTGCCAGCTTCAGGGACGGGGAGGCAGCTTTCTTT
TRBJ1-1	TRBV18	.	TRBD1	CASSPGQGKNTEAFF	TGTGCCAGCTCACCGGGACAGGGAAAGAACACTGAAGCTTTCTTT
TRBJ2-5	TRBV6-5	few	.	CASRTREGGTQYF	TGTGCCAGCAGGACGAGGGAAGGAGGGACCCAGTACTTC
TRBJ1-2	TRBV28	.	TRBD1	CASSTGQGWYGYTF	TGTGCCAGCAGTACGGGACAGGGGTGGTATGGCTACACCTTC
TRBJ1-1	TRBV7-9	few	.	CASSRGAGEAFF	TGTGCCAGCAGCCGGGGGGCAGGTGAAGCTTTCTTT
TRBJ1-6	TRBV5-1	few	TRBD1	CASSSQGQARNSPLHF	TGCGCCAGCAGCTCACAGGGGCAGGCGCGAAATTCACCCCTCCACTTT
TRBJ2-1	TRBV9	few	TRBD2	CASSGGGSSYNEQFF	TGTGCCAGCAGCGGAGGCGGGAGCTCCTACAATGAGCAGTTCTTC
TRBJ1-6	TRBV10-3	.	TRBD1	CAISGRDSDSPLHF	TGTGCCATCAGTGGCCGGGACAGCGATTCACCCCTCCACTTT
TRBJ1-1	TRBV19	.	.	CASSMGLRGRSGEAFF	TGTGCCAGTAGTATGGGCCTTAGAGGGCGGAGCGGGGAAGCTTTCTTT
TRBJ2-1	TRBV4-3	.	.	CASSQDGRTAYNEQFF	TGCGCCAGCAGCCAAGATGGCAGGACAGCCTACAATGAGCAGTTCTTC
TRBJ1-1	TRBV15	few	.	CATSSAGGSAFF	TGTGCCACCAGCAGTGCCGGAGGTTCGGCTTTCTTT
TRBJ2-5	TRBV6-5	.	TRBD2	CASRLLAGGRETQYF	TGTGCCAGCAGACTACTAGCGGGGGGGCGAGAGACCCAGTACTTC
TRBJ2-7	TRBV5-1	.	.	CASSLGSGGYEQYF	TGCGCCAGCAGCTTGGGCAGCGGAGGCTACGAGCAGTACTTC
TRBJ2-6	TRBV9	.	.	CASSAGTPGANVLTF	TGTGCCAGCAGCGCCGGGACACCTGGGGCCAACGTCCTGACTTTC
TRBJ2-1	TRBV6-1	few	TRBD2	CASSASGRNNEQFF	TGTGCCAGCAGTGCTAGCGGGAGGAACAATGAGCAGTTCTTC
TRBJ1-2	TRBV11-2	.	.	CASTLQGNYGYTF	TGTGCCAGCACCCTACAGGGTAACTATGGCTACACCTTC
TRBJ1-5	TRBV9	few	.	CASSVSNGNQPQHF	TGTGCCAGCAGCGTAAGTAACGGGAATCAGCCCCAGCATTTT
TRBJ2-1	TRBV7-3	.	TRBD2	CASSLTHPGTSGPNEQFF	TGTGCCAGCAGCTTAACCCACCCCGGGACTAGCGGGCCTAATGAGCAGTTCTTC
TRBJ1-2	TRBV6-5	.	.	CASSYSGGEVGYTF	TGTGCCAGCAGTTACTCTGGAGGGGAGGTTGGCTACACCTTC
TRBJ1-5	TRBV7-9	.	.	CASSLGGSTDQPQHF	TGTGCCAGCAGCTTAGGGGGCAGCACGGATCAGCCCCAGCATTTT
TRBJ2-3	TRBV7-2	.	.	CASSRDFSDTQYF	TGTGCCAGCAGCCGGGACTTCTCAGATACGCAGTATTTT
TRBJ2-1	TRBV6-1	.	.	CASSDTPQVVREQFF	TGTGCCAGCAGTGATACGCCACAGGTCGTCCGTGAGCAGTTCTTC
TRBJ2-1	TRBV2	few	.	CASSPRAGEQFF	TGTGCCAGCAGCCCACGAGCGGGTGAGCAGTTCTTC
TRBJ1-2	TRBV19	.	.	CASSIDVGDYTF	TGTGCCAGTAGTATAGACGTGGGAGACTACACCTTC
TRBJ2-5	TRBV7-2	.	.	CASSYGGGAKTQYF	TGTGCCAGCAGCTACGGAGGCGGGGCGAAGACCCAGTACTTC
TRBJ2-3	TRBV9	few	TRBD2	CASSVEAGGIDTQYF	TGTGCCAGCAGCGTAGAGGCGGGGGGCATAGATACGCAGTATTTT
TRBJ2-7	TRBV28	.	.	CATQPGPSYEQYF	TGTGCCACCCAGCCAGGCCCCTCCTACGAGCAGTACTTC
TRBJ2-1	TRBV7-9	few	.	CASSLGGRDEQFF	TGTGCCAGCAGCTTAGGGGGGCGCGATGAGCAGTTCTTC
TRBJ1-1	TRBV6-5	.	TRBD1	CASTSGTGVTEAFF	TGTGCCAGCACCTCCGGGACAGGGGTAACTGAAGCTTTCTTT